The 3 T cell receptor beta chains given below trace back to one sample, sequenced in a study of CD8+ T cells in alopecia areata. It was cDNA, reverse transcribed from extracted RNA, that served as the sequencing template. Sequencing used immunoSEQ multiplex PCR; TCRdb keeps in-frame clones, though not all of them. The sample holds 100,000 to 150,000 clones, around two fifths seen once. Sample: CD4+ T cells sorted from blood. These receptors were obtained from a human donor with alopecia areata.

This clone was counted only a few times. CDR3: CASSPPGGAGANVLTF. CDR3 nucleotide sequence: TGCGCCAGCAGCCCGCCTGGAGGGGCCGGGGCCAACGTCCTGACTTTC. The gene calls are TRBV5-1 and TRBJ2-6, with D possibly TRBD2 on 6 matching bases. Germline loops: CDR1 SGHRS, CDR2 YFSETQ. This CDR3 is built from 16 residues. With 4 bases removed from V and 4 bases from J, the gap between germline ends came to 15 bases.

This clone has a single count. The V and J genes are TRBV9 and TRBJ1-4, with D tentatively TRBD1 (5 bases). This CDR3 contains 16 residues. The V gene lost 3 bases and the J gene lost 2 bases, with 14 bases spanning the gap. Germline CDR1 reads SGDLS; CDR2 reads YYNGEE. The CDR3 nucleotides are TGTGCCAGCAGCGAAACACCGGGACTGACTAATGAAAAACTGTTTTTT. Residues: CASSETPGLTNEKLFF.

To note about this clone: The same CDR3 also results from other DNA sequences found in this sample. The V and J genes are TRBV18 and TRBJ1-2; no reliable D call. The CDR3 totals 13 residues. The V gene lost 3 bases and the J gene lost 6 bases, with 11 bases spanning the gap. In germline, CDR1 is KGHSH, CDR2 LQKENI. The CDR3 DNA is TGTGCCAGCTCACCGCGAGACGGGGATGGCTACACCTTC. It translates to CASSPRDGDGYTF. The variable domain in full, with the rest retrieved from reference TRBV18 and TRBJ1-2, is NAGVMQNPRHLVRRRGQEARLRCSPMKGHSHVYWYRQLPEEGLKFMVYLQKENIIDESGMPKERFSAEFPKEGPSILRIQQVVRGDSAAYFCASSPRDGDGYTFGSGTRLTVV.